A single sample gave rise to the 5 T cell receptor beta chains below, sequenced in a study of blood T cells in healthy people across ages. A sample-barcoded 5' primer and a J-beta primer mix were used in a second PCR of about 7 to 12 cycles. TCRdb re-derived calls from the 5' RACE reads in MiXCR, one entry per CDR3 protein. The sample yields 1.2 million to 1.5 million distinct CDR3 sequences, around 55% seen once. The specimen was blood. The receptors were sampled from a man younger than 30 in good health.

This clonotype was counted a few times. The CDR3 protein is CASSVDRVEDTQYF. CDR3 bases: TGTGCCAGCAGCGTGGATAGAGTTGAAGATACGCAGTATTTT. The chain joins TRBV9 to TRBJ2-3; D is unclear. Trimming cost V 2 bases and J 5 bases, with 12 bases left between them. The CDR3 totals 14 residues. Germline V gene sequence: CDR1 SGDLS, CDR2 YYNGEE.

A note on this clonotype: One end of the junction fails to match germline, which may point to a read error. This chain links TRBV15 with TRBJ2-3, with D perhaps matching TRBD1 or TRBD2 (5 bases each). CDR3 length equals 15 residues. Germline CDR1 and CDR2: LNHNV and YYDKDF (reference sequence). The CDR3 loop is CATGRGEIAVWTQYF. The CDR3 DNA reads as TGTGCCACCGGCAGAGGGGAGATCGCCGTTTGGACGCAGTATTTT.

V usage is TRBV12-3 or TRBV12-4 and J usage is TRBJ2-1; perhaps TRBD1 as D (7 bases). CDR3 size: 15 residues. V gave up 6 bases and J gave up 7 bases, with 19 bases separating them. The CDR3 sequence: CASSPTSGGWNEQFF. The CDR3 nucleotides are TGTGCCAGCAGCCCTACGTCAGGGGGGTGGAATGAGCAGTTCTTC.

The chain has TRBV10-3 and TRBJ2-7, with 7 bases aligning to TRBD1. The germline CDR1 and CDR2 sequences are ENHRY and SYGVKD. This CDR3 has 14 residues. V lost 4 bases to trimming and J lost 4 bases; unmatched junction nucleotides: 7. The CDR3 is CAISGDREQYEQYF. Written as DNA, the CDR3 is TGTGCCATCAGTGGAGACAGGGAGCAATACGAGCAGTACTTC.

This sequence joins TRBV10-3 and TRBJ2-3, with unresolved D. The CDR3 spans 15 residues. V lost 3 bases to trimming and J lost 2 bases, with 12 bases between them. Germline CDR1 and CDR2: ENHRY and SYGVKD. The CDR3 region has the DNA TGTGCCATCAGTGACCCCCCCACTGCCACAGATACGCAGTATTTT. Translated: CAISDPPTATDTQYF.